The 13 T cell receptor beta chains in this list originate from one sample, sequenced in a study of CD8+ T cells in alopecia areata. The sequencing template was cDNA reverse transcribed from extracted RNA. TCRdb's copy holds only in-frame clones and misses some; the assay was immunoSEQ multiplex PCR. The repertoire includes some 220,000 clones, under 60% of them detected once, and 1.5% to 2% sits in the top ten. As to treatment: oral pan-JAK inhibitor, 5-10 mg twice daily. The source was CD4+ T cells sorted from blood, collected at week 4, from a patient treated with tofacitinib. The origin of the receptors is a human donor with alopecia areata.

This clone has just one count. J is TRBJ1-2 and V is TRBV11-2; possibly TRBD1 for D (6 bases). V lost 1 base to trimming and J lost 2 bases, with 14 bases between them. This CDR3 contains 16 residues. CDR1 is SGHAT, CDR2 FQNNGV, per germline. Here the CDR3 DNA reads TGTGCCAGCAGCTTAGGGCCGACAGGAGCCAACTATGGCTACACCTTC. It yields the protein CASSLGPTGANYGYTF.

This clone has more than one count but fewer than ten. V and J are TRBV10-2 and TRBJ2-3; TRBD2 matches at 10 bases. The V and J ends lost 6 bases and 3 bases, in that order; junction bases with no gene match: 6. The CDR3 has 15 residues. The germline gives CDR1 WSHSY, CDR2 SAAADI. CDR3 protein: CASRKRGGMTDTQYF. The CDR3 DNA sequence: TGCGCCAGCAGAAAGCGGGGGGGCATGACAGATACGCAGTATTTT.

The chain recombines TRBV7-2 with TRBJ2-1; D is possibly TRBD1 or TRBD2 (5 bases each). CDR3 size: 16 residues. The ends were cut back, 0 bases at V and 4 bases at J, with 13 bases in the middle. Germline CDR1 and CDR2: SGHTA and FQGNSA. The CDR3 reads CASSLAIGTAYNEQFF. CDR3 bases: TGTGCCAGCAGCTTAGCGATCGGGACGGCATACAATGAGCAGTTCTTC. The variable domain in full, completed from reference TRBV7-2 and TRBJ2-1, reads GAGVSQSPSNKVTEKGKDVELRCDPISGHTALYWYRQSLGQGLEFLIYFQGNSAPDKSGLPSDRFSAERTGGSVSTLTIQRTQQEDSAVYLCASSLAIGTAYNEQFFGPGTRLTVL.

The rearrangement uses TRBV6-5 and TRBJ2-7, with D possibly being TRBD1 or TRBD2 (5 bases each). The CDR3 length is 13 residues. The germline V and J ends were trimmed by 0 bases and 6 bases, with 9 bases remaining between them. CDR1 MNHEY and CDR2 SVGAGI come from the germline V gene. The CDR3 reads CASSYSWGSEQYF. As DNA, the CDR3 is TGTGCCAGCAGTTACTCGTGGGGGAGCGAGCAGTACTTC.

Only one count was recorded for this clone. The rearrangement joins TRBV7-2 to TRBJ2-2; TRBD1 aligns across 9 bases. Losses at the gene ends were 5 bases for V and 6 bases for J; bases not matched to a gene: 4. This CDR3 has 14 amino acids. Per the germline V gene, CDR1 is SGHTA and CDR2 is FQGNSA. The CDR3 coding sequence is TGTGCCAGCAGCGCACAGGGGGCGGCCGGGGAGCTGTTTTTT. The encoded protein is CASSAQGAAGELFF.

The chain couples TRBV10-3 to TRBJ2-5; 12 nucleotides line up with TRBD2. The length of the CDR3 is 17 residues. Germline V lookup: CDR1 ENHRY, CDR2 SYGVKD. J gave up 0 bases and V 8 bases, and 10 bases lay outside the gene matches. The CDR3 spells CAIRWTSGILNQETQYF. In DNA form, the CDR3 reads TGTGCCATCCGGTGGACTAGCGGGATTCTAAACCAAGAGACCCAGTACTTC.

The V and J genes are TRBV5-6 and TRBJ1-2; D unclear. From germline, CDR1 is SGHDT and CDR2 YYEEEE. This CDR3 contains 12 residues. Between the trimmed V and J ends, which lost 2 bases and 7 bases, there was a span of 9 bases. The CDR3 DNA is TGTGCCAGCAGCTTTTCGGAGAGTGGCTACACCTTC. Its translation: CASSFSESGYTF.

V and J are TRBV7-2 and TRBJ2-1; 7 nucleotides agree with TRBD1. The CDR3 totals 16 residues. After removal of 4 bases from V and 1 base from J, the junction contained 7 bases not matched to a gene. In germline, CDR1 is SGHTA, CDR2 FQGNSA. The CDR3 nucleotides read TGTGCCAGCAGCTCAAGGACAGGTCAATCCTACAATGAGCAGTTCTTC. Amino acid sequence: CASSSRTGQSYNEQFF. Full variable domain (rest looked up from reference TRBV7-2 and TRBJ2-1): GAGVSQSPSNKVTEKGKDVELRCDPISGHTALYWYRQSLGQGLEFLIYFQGNSAPDKSGLPSDRFSAERTGGSVSTLTIQRTQQEDSAVYLCASSSRTGQSYNEQFFGPGTRLTVL.

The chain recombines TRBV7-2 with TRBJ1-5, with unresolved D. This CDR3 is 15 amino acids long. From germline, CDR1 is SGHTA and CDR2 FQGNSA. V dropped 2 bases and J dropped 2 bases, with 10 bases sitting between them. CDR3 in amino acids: CASSLLSLGNQPQHF. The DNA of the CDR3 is TGTGCCAGCAGCTTACTTTCGTTGGGCAATCAGCCCCAGCATTTT.

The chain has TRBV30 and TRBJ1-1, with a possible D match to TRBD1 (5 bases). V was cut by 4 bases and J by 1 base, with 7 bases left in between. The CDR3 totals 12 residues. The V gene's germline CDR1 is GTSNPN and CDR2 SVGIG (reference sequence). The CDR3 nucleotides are TGTGCCTGGACAAGGGGGAACACTGAAGCTTTCTTT. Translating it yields CAWTRGNTEAFF.

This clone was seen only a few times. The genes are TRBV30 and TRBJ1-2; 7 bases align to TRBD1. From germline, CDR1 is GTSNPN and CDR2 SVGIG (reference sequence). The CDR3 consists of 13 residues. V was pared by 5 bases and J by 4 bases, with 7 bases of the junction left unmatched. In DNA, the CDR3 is TGTGCCTGGGATCCGGGACAGCTCTATGGCTACACCTTC. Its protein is CAWDPGQLYGYTF.

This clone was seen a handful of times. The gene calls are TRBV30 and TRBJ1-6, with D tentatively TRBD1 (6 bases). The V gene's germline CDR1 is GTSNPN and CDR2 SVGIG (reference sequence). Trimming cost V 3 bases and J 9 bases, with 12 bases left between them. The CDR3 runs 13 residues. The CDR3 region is CAWSQGTASPLHF. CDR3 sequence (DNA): TGTGCCTGGAGCCAGGGGACGGCTTCACCCCTCCACTTT.

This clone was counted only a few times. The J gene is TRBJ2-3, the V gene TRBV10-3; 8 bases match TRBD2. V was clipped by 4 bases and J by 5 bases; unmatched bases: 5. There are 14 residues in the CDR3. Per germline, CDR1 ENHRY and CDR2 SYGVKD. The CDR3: CAISVAGTGDTQYF. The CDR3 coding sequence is TGTGCCATCAGTGTAGCGGGGACCGGAGATACGCAGTATTTT.